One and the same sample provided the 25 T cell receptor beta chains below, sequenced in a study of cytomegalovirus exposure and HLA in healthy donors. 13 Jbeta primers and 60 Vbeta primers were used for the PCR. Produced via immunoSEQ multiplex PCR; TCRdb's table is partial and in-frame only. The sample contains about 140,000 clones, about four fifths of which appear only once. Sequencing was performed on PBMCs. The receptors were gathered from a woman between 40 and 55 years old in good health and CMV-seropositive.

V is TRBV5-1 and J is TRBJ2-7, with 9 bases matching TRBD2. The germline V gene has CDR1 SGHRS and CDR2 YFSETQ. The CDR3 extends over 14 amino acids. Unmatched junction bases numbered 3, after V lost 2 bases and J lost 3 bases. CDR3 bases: TGCGCCAGCAGCTTTAGCGGGAGAGGCTACGAGCAGTACTTC. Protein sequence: CASSFSGRGYEQYF.

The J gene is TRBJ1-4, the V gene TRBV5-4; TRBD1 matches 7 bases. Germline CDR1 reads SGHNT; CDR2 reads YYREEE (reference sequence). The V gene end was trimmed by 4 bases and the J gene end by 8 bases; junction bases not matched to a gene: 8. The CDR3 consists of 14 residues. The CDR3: CASSTWDRREKLFF. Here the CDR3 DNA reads TGTGCCAGCAGCACCTGGGACAGACGGGAAAAACTGTTTTTT.

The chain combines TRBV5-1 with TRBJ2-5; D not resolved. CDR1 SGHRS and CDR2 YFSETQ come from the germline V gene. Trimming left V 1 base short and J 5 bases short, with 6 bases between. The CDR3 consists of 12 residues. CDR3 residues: CASSLSRETQYF. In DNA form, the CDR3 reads TGCGCCAGCAGCTTGTCTAGGGAGACCCAGTACTTC.

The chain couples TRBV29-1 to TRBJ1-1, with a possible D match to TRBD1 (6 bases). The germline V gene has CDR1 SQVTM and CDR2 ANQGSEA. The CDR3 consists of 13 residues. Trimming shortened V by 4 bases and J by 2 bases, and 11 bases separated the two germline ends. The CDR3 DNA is TGCAGCGTTGCAATACAGGGAAACACTGAAGCTTTCTTT. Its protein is CSVAIQGNTEAFF.

The CDR3 sequence is CASSAGTGTGFYEQFF. The CDR3 DNA reads TGCGCCAGCAGCGCGGGTACCGGGACAGGGTTTTATGAGCAGTTCTTC. The rearrangement joins TRBV5-1 to TRBJ2-1; 9 bases match TRBD1. The CDR3 runs to 16 residues. Germline V CDR1 and CDR2: SGHRS, YFSETQ. With V trimmed by 4 bases and J by 8 bases, 13 bases remained unmatched.

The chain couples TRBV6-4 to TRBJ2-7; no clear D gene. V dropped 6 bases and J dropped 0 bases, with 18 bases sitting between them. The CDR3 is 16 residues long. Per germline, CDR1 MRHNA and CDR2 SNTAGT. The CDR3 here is CASSPPGRSVSYEQYF. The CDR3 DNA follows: TGTGCCAGCAGCCCTCCTGGGCGATCCGTCTCCTACGAGCAGTACTTC.

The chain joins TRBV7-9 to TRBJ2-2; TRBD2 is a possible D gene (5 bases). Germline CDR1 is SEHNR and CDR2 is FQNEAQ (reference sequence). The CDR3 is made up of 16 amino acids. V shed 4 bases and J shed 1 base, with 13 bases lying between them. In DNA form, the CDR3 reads TGTGCCAGCAGCTCGCTGACTATATTGAACACCGGGGAGCTGTTTTTT. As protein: CASSSLTILNTGELFF.

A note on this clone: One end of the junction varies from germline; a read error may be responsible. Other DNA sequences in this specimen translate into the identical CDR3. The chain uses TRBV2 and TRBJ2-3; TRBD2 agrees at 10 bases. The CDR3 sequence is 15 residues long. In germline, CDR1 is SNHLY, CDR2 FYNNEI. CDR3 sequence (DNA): TGTGCAAGCAGTGGAGCGGGAGGGCCATCAGATACGCAGTATTTT. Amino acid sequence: CASSGAGGPSDTQYF.

This chain's CDR3 is CASSQERRTGELFF. The CDR3 bases are TGCGCCAGCAGCCAAGAGAGGCGCACCGGGGAGCTGTTTTTT. The J gene is TRBJ2-2, the V gene TRBV4-1, with D unresolved. The CDR3 loop spans 14 amino acids. V lost 0 bases and J 4 bases, leaving 6 bases between the germline ends. Germline V gene lookup returns CDR1 MGHRA and CDR2 YSYEKL.

The CDR3 is CASSLWRGLEYF. In DNA form, the CDR3 reads TGTGCCAGCAGCTTGTGGCGGGGTTTGGAGTACTTC. The V gene is TRBV5-6, the J gene TRBJ2-5, with D tentatively TRBD2 (6 bases). CDR3 length: 12 residues. Between the trimmed V and J ends, which lost 1 base and 12 bases, there was a span of 13 bases. The germline gives CDR1 SGHDT, CDR2 YYEEEE. Full variable domain (remainder filled in from reference TRBV5-6 and TRBJ2-5): DAGVTQSPTHLIKTRGQQVTLRCSPKSGHDTVSWYQQALGQGPQFIFQYYEEEERQRGNFPDRFSGHQFPNYSSELNVNALLLGDSALYLCASSLWRGLEYFGPGTRLLVL.

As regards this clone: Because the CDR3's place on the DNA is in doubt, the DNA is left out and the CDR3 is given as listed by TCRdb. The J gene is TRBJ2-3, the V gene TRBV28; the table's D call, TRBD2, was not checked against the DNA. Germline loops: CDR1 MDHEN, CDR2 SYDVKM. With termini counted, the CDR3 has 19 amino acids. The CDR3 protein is CASSSSTSGRQGTIDTQYF.

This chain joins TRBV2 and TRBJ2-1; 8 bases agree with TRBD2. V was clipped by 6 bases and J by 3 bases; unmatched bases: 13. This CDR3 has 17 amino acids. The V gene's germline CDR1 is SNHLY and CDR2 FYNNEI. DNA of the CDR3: TGTGCCAGCAGCCGAACATCGCATAGCGGGAACTACAATGAGCAGTTCTTC. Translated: CASSRTSHSGNYNEQFF.

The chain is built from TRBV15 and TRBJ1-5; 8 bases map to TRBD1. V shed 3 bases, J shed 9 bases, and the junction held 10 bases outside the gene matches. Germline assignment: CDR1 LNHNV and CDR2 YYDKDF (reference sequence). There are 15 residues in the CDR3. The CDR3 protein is CATSSLSRGRTPQHF. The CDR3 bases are TGTGCCACCAGCAGCCTAAGCAGGGGGCGGACGCCCCAGCATTTT.

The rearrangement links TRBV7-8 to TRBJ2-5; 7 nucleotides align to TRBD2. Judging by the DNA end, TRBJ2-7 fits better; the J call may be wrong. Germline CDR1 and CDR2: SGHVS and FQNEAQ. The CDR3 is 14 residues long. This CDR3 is CASSPGGIGYEQYF. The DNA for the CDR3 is TGTGCCAGCAGCCCCGGGGGGATAGGATACGAGCAGTACTTC.

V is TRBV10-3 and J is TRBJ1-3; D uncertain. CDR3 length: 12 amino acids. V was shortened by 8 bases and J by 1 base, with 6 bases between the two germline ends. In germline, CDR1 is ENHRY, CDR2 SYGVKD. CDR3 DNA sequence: TGTGCCATCGAGGGTTCTGGAAACACCATATATTTT. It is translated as CAIEGSGNTIYF.

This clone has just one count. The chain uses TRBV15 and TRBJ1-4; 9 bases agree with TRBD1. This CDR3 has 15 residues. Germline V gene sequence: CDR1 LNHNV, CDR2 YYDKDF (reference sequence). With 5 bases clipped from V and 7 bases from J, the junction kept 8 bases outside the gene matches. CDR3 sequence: CATSGGTGSGEKLFF. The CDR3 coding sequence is TGTGCCACCAGCGGTGGGACAGGGTCGGGTGAAAAACTGTTTTTT.

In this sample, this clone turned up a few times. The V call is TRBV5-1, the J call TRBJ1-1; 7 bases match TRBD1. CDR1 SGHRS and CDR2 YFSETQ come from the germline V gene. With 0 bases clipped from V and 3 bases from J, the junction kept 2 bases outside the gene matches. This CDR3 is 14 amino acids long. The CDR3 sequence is CASSLAQGYTEAFF. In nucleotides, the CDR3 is TGCGCCAGCAGCTTGGCACAGGGGTACACTGAAGCTTTCTTT.

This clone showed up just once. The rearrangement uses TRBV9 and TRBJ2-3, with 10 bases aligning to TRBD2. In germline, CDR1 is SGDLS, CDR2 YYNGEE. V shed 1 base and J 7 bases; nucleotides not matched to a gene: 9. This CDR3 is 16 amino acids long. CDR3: CASSVRLAGVENTQYF. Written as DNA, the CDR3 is TGTGCCAGCAGCGTAAGGCTAGCGGGAGTCGAGAATACGCAGTATTTT.

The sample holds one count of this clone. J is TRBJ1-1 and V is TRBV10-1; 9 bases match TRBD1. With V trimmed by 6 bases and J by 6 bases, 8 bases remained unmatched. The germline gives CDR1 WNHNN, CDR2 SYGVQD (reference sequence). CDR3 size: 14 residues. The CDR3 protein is CASSEQGQGSEAFF. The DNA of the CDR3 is TGCGCCAGCAGCGAACAGGGACAGGGATCTGAAGCTTTCTTT.

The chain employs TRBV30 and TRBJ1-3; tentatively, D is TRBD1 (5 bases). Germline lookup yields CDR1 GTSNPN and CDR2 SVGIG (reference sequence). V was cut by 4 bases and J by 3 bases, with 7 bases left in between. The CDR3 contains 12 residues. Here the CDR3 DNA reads TGTGCCTGGACGGGACTTGGAAACACCATATATTTT. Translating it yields CAWTGLGNTIYF.

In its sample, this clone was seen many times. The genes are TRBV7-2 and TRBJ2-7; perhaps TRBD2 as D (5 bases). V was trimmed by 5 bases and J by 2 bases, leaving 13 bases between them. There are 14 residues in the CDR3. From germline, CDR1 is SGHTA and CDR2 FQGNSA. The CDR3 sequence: CASSLPGKPYEQYF. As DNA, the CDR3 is TGTGCCAGCAGCCTACCGGGAAAACCCTACGAGCAGTACTTC.

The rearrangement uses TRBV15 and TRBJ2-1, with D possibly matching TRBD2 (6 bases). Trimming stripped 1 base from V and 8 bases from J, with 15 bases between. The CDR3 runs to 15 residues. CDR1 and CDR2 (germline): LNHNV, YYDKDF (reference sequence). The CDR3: CATSRANRETDEQFF. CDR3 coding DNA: TGTGCCACCAGCAGAGCTAATCGGGAGACCGATGAGCAGTTCTTC.

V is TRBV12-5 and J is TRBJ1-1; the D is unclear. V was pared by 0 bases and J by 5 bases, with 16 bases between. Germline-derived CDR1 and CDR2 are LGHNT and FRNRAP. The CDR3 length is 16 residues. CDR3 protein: CASGLVLESGVTEAFF. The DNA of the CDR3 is TGTGCTAGTGGTTTGGTACTGGAATCTGGAGTTACTGAAGCTTTCTTT.

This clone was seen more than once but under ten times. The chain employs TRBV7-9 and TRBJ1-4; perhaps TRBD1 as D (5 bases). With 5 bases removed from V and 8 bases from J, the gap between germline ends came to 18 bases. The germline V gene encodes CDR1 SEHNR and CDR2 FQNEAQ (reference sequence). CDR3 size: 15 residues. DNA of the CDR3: TGTGCCAGCAGCCTGGGGGGTCCACTAGGGGAAAAACTGTTTTTT. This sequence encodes CASSLGGPLGEKLFF.

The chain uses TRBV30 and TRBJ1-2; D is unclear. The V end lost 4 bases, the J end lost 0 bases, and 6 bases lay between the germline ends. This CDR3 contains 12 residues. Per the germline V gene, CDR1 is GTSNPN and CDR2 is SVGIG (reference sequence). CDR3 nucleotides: TGTGCCTGGAACGGGGCTAACTATGGCTACACCTTC. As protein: CAWNGANYGYTF.